This TCR beta chain was profiled in a study of blood T cell repertoires in COVID-19. The overall study: Researchers got acute and convalescent COVID-19 samples from the United States, Italy and Spain. Sample material is recorded as cDNA or gDNA derived from T cells, B-cell-depleted T cells, or PBMCs.

V lost 5 bases and J lost 6, with 10 bases in between. This CDR3 is built from 13 residues. Germline lookup yields CDR1 MNHEY and CDR2 SVGAGI. Participant-reported clinical history was the basis for cohort assignment. Assay used: immunoSEQ multiplex PCR; TCRdb lists only in-frame clones, some missing. Altogether some 350,000 clones are present, approximately 92% being singletons, with the ten largest covering 0.9% to 1.1%. The receptor was derived from a young man who had recovered from COVID-19. The rearrangement uses TRBV6-5 and TRBJ1-4; no clear D gene. The sequencing sample was made of PBMCs or T cells enriched from blood (not recorded which). The CDR3 nucleotides are TGTGCCAGCAGTCGGGTAACGGATGAAAAACTGTTTTTT. The encoded protein is CASSRVTDEKLFF.